This record looks at one TCR beta chain sequence and its context. Antigen specificity is unknown. Semi-nested PCR with Nested Universal Primer A followed constant-region reverse priming of full-length variable regions. One entry per CDR3 protein results from TCRdb running MiXCR on the 5' RACE reads. This table holds about 40,000 distinct CDR3 sequences, under 20% found once. CD25-based Treg depletion was applied to purified naive CD4+ T cells. Overall study findings and caveats: The larger-cohort validation was restricted to a single TCR beta V-J rearrangement rather than whole repertoires. Tumor-infiltrating Treg TCR alpha and beta sequences overlapped most with tumor naive CD4+ T cells, then blood naive.

Germline V gene data show CDR1 as LGHNA and CDR2 as YSLEER. This CDR3 region has 14 residues. The V end lost 3 bases, the J end lost 0 bases, and 5 bases lay between the germline ends. Sequencing was done on a sample of naive CD4+ T cells sorted from a lymph node. Noted subset: naive CD4+ T cells, CD4+CD45RA+CD25-. The J gene is TRBJ1-4, the V gene TRBV4-3; possible D gene TRBD1, 5 bases. The TCR originated in a female donor with breast cancer. DNA of the CDR3: TGCGCCAGCAGCCAGGGGGCAACTAATGAAAAACTGTTTTTT. This gives the protein CASSQGATNEKLFF.